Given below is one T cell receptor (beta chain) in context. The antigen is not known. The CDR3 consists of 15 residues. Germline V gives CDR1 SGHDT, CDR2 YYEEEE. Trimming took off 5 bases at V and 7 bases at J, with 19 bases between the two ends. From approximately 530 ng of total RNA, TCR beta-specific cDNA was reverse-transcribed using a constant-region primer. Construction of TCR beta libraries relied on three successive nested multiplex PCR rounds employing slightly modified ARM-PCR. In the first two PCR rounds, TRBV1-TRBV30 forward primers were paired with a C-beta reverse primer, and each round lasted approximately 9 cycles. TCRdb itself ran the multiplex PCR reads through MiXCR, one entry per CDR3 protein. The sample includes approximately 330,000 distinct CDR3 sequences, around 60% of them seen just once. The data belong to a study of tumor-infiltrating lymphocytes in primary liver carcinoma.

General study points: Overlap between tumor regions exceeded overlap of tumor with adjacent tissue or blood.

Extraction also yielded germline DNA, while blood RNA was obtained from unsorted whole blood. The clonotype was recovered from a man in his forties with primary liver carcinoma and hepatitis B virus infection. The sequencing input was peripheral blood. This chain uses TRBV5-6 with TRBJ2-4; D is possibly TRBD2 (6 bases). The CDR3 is CASSRELMGRNIQYF. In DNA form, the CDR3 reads TGTGCCAGCAGTCGGGAACTAATGGGGAGGAACATTCAGTACTTC.